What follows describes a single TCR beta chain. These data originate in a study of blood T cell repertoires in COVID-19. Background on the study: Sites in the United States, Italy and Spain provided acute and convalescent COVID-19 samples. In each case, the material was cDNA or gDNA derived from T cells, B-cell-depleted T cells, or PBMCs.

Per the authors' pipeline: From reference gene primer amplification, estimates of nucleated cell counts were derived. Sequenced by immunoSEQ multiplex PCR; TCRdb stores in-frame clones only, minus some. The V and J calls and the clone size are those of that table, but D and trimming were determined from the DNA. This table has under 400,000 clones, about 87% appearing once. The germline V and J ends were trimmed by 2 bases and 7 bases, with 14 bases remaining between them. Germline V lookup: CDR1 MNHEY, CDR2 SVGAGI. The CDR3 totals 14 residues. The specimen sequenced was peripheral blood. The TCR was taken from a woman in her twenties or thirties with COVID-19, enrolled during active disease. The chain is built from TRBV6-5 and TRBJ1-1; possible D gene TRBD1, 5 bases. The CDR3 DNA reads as TGTGCCAGCAGTTACGAGCCCGGGGGGGGTGAAGCTTTCTTT. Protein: CASSYEPGGGEAFF.